This is a list of T cell receptor beta chains from one sample in a study of T cells in Graves' hyperthyroidism and ophthalmopathy. Using its own MiXCR run on the multiplex PCR reads, TCRdb lists one record per CDR3 protein. The repertoire consists of some 370,000 distinct CDR3 sequences, with 11% to 15% occurring once and the leading ten covering under 30%. The sequencing input was blood. The receptor source for this set is a man in his fifties with Graves' ophthalmopathy. Both conserved end residues are part of each CDR3. D genes are given only for firm matches. A row's size may be missing; if present it is once, few, many or a size class.

D: NA; V: TRBV27; size: few; J: TRBJ1-5; CDR3: CASSAQPQHF; DNA: TGTGCCAGCAGTGCTCAGCCCCAGCATTTT
D: NA; V: TRBV2; size: many; J: TRBJ2-2; CDR3: CASSEPPWGAGNTGELFF; DNA: TGTGCCAGCAGTGAGCCCCCCTGGGGGGCGGGGAACACCGGGGAGCTGTTTTTT
D: TRBD1; V: TRBV15; size: NA; J: TRBJ2-7; CDR3: CATSRDRDRGVNEQYF; DNA: TGTGCCACCAGCAGAGATCGGGACAGGGGTGTTAACGAGCAGTACTTC
D: TRBD1; V: TRBV18; size: many; J: TRBJ1-5; CDR3: CASSPPGQSFNQPQHF; DNA: TGTGCCAGCTCACCTCCGGGACAGAGTTTTAATCAGCCCCAGCATTTT
D: NA; V: TRBV5-1; size: many; J: TRBJ2-7; CDR3: CASSLWDLGDDEQYF; DNA: TGCGCCAGCAGCCTATGGGACTTGGGCGACGACGAGCAGTACTTC
D: TRBD1; V: TRBV29-1; size: many; J: TRBJ2-3; CDR3: CSVARGQGARTDTQYF; DNA: TGCAGCGTCGCCCGGGGACAGGGGGCGCGAACAGATACGCAGTATTTT
D: NA; V: TRBV29-1; size: NA; J: TRBJ2-5; CDR3: CSVSGAARQETQYF; DNA: TGCAGCGTGTCCGGGGCAGCCAGACAAGAGACCCAGTACTTC
D: NA; V: TRBV6-1; size: many; J: TRBJ1-5; CDR3: CASSPFGGNQPQHF; DNA: TGTGCCAGCAGCCCGTTCGGGGGCAATCAGCCCCAGCATTTT
D: TRBD2; V: TRBV20-1; size: many; J: TRBJ2-7; CDR3: CSARPSGRYEQYF; DNA: TGCAGTGCTAGACCCAGCGGGAGGTACGAGCAGTACTTC
D: NA; V: TRBV11-3; size: many; J: TRBJ2-2; CDR3: CASSLGGLHTGELFF; DNA: TGTGCCAGCAGCTTAGGAGGGCTTCACACCGGGGAGCTGTTTTTT
D: TRBD1; V: TRBV9; size: NA; J: TRBJ1-1; CDR3: CASSGSSLSGQGPGTEAFF; DNA: TGTGCCAGCAGCGGCTCATCCCTCTCGGGACAGGGGCCCGGGACTGAAGCTTTCTTT
D: TRBD2; V: TRBV20-1; size: many; J: TRBJ2-2; CDR3: CSARVSGRALGGELFF; DNA: TGCAGTGCTAGGGTTTCCGGGAGGGCCCTCGGCGGGGAGCTGTTTTTT
D: NA; V: TRBV20-1; size: NA; J: TRBJ2-7; CDR3: CSAIGNYEQYF; DNA: TGCAGTGCTATTGGGAACTACGAGCAGTACTTC
D: NA; V: TRBV10-3; size: few; J: TRBJ2-7; CDR3: CAISARIPEQYF; DNA: TGTGCCATCAGTGCCAGGATCCCGGAGCAGTACTTC
D: NA; V: TRBV5-1; size: many; J: TRBJ1-1; CDR3: CASSTRTANTEAFF; DNA: TGCGCCAGCAGCACCCGGACAGCGAACACTGAAGCTTTCTTT
D: TRBD2; V: TRBV6-5; size: NA; J: TRBJ2-1; CDR3: CASSYWGEGYNEQFF; DNA: TGTGCCAGCAGTTACTGGGGGGAGGGCTACAATGAGCAGTTCTTC
D: NA; V: TRBV20-1; size: many; J: TRBJ2-7; CDR3: CSARGDRGNSYEQYF; DNA: TGCAGTGCTAGAGGGGATCGGGGAAACTCCTACGAGCAGTACTTC
D: NA; V: TRBV11-2; size: many; J: TRBJ2-1; CDR3: CASSLDGVTSFLHNEQFF; DNA: TGTGCCAGCAGCTTAGATGGAGTGACTAGTTTCCTTCACAATGAGCAGTTCTTC
D: NA; V: TRBV18; size: many; J: TRBJ2-3; CDR3: CASSPGGTSTDTQYF; DNA: TGTGCCAGCTCACCAGGGGGGACTAGCACAGATACGCAGTATTTT
D: TRBD2; V: TRBV30; size: many; J: TRBJ2-3; CDR3: CAWSVAGEDTDTQYF; DNA: TGTGCCTGGAGTGTAGCGGGAGAGGACACAGATACGCAGTATTTT